This passage covers 8 T cell receptor beta chains from one sample sequenced in a study of T cell responses to AZD1222 COVID-19 vaccine. Measured with immunoSEQ multiplex PCR; TCRdb has only the in-frame clones, and not every one. The table has 100,000 to 150,000 clones, roughly 88% seen once. The sample consisted of peripheral blood, taken on day 0 of MenACWY control vaccination. Receptors originate from an adult in good health.

The chain carries TRBV6-5 and TRBJ2-1, with 12 bases matching TRBD1. CDR3 length: 14 amino acids. Germline CDR1 reads MNHEY; CDR2 reads SVGAGI. The V segment lost 7 bases and the J segment 7 bases; nucleotides outside the gene matches: 5. The CDR3 DNA reads as TGTGCCAGCAAGCGGGACAGGGGGCAGAATGAGCAGTTCTTC. Amino acids: CASKRDRGQNEQFF.

This chain joins TRBV19 and TRBJ2-2, with TRBD2 matching over 11 bases. Germline CDR1 and CDR2: LNHDA and SQIVND (reference sequence). Trimming cost V 3 bases and J 0 bases; bases outside gene matches: 6. The CDR3 is made up of 18 amino acids. CDR3 sequence (DNA): TGTGCCAGTAGTATCGGACTAGCGGGCTTCGCGAACACCGGGGAGCTGTTTTTT. Translated: CASSIGLAGFANTGELFF.

The chain couples TRBV2 to TRBJ2-2; D is perhaps TRBD2 (6 bases). Deletions cut 9 bases from V and 1 base from J, with 12 bases between. Germline V gives CDR1 SNHLY, CDR2 FYNNEI. The CDR3 totals 14 residues. The CDR3: CASGGGLNTGELFF. In nucleotides, the CDR3 is TGTGCCAGTGGCGGAGGGCTGAACACCGGGGAGCTGTTTTTT.

The table lists this clone with a count of one. The chain uses TRBV2 and TRBJ2-1; D is uncertain. The CDR3 runs to 15 residues. V gave up 4 bases and J gave up 2 bases, with 12 bases separating them. Per germline, CDR1 SNHLY and CDR2 FYNNEI. The CDR3 loop is CASSAGLETYNEQFF. DNA of the CDR3: TGTGCCAGCAGTGCAGGCTTGGAAACCTACAATGAGCAGTTCTTC.

The chain employs TRBV5-6 and TRBJ1-1; possibly TRBD1 for D (5 bases). Germline V gene sequence: CDR1 SGHDT, CDR2 YYEEEE. The CDR3 length is 14 residues. V dropped 0 bases and J dropped 0 bases, with 6 bases sitting between them. The CDR3, as DNA: TGTGCCAGCAGCTTGGGACAGATGAACACTGAAGCTTTCTTT. Residues: CASSLGQMNTEAFF. The whole variable domain, remainder taken from reference TRBV5-6 and TRBJ1-1, is DAGVTQSPTHLIKTRGQQVTLRCSPKSGHDTVSWYQQALGQGPQFIFQYYEEEERQRGNFPDRFSGHQFPNYSSELNVNALLLGDSALYLCASSLGQMNTEAFFGQGTRLTVV.

This chain connects TRBV29-1 to TRBJ2-7; 8 bases line up with TRBD1. CDR3 length: 13 amino acids. The V segment lost 5 bases and the J segment 0 bases; nucleotides outside the gene matches: 3. Germline assignment: CDR1 SQVTM and CDR2 ANQGSEA. The CDR3 nucleotides read TGCAGCGTTCAGGGGGCCAGCTCCTACGAGCAGTACTTC. Protein sequence: CSVQGASSYEQYF.

V and J are TRBV5-4 and TRBJ1-1, with D hard to call. Trimming removed 5 bases from V and 2 bases from J, with 10 bases in between. The CDR3 sequence is 13 residues long. Germline-derived CDR1 and CDR2 are SGHNT and YYREEE (reference sequence). The CDR3 DNA reads as TGTGCCAGCAGTCTGTTGGTCAACACTGAAGCTTTCTTT. This sequence encodes CASSLLVNTEAFF.

The V gene is TRBV30, the J gene TRBJ2-3, with D hard to call. V gave up 0 bases and J gave up 4 bases, with 8 bases separating them. Germline CDR1 and CDR2: GTSNPN and SVGIG (reference sequence). There are 13 residues in the CDR3. CDR3 DNA: TGTGCCTGGAGTGTACTTTCCCCAGATACGCAGTATTTT. Amino acids: CAWSVLSPDTQYF.